Sequencing of this T cell receptor (beta chain) was carried out in a study of shared clonotypes between healthy human individuals. Study at large: The study enrolled a couple of women and three men aged 18 to 49. Per-donor plates numbered three CD4 naive, three CD4 memory, two CD8 naive and one CD8 memory.

Sequencing was at deep level. The authors' processing: Sequence data from immunoSEQ were junction-only and lacked quality scores; consequently, filtering differed. TCRdb's copy holds only in-frame clones and misses some; the assay was immunoSEQ multiplex PCR. Clonal size and the V and J genes are those of that table, whereas D and trimming came from the DNA. The sample lists approximately 2.5 million clones, around nine tenths occurring once. The germline gives CDR1 SGHRS, CDR2 YFSETQ. This CDR3 comprises 18 residues. Germline trimming cut 3 bases from V and 6 bases from J; bases unmatched to any gene: 10.

The clonotype was recovered from a man between 18 and 35 years old in good health. Sequenced material: naive CD4+ T cells sorted from blood. This sample's subset: CD45RA+ positively selected. V is TRBV5-1 and J is TRBJ2-2; 14 nucleotides line up with TRBD2. CDR3 in amino acids: CASSWGLAGASGAGELFF. The CDR3, as DNA: TGCGCCAGCAGCTGGGGACTAGCGGGGGCGAGCGGAGCCGGGGAGCTGTTTTTT.